The clone carrying this T cell receptor (beta chain) showed up many times. Its matching antigen is unknown. The read ends 3 residues before the CDR3 terminus; that terminus is restored from the germline J gene. Control and CVID samples contributed equal amounts of genomic DNA. Assay used: immunoSEQ multiplex PCR; TCRdb lists only in-frame clones, some missing. The sample offers around 39,000 clones and no singletons, the top ten holding roughly 3.2%. This entry comes from a study of T cell clonality in common variable immunodeficiency. Overall study findings and caveats: CVID subjects shared fewer TCRbeta clones than healthy controls did. Repertoire-complication correlations in CVID were limited by patient heterogeneity.

Patients and controls were mostly of Caucasian heritage. Losses at the gene ends were 0 bases for V and 2 bases for J; bases not matched to a gene: 6. CDR1 and CDR2 (germline): SGHDN, FVKESK. The CDR3 covers 17 residues. The receptor comes from a person between 18 and 75 years old in good health. This chain uses TRBV14 with TRBJ2-1; 8 positions agree with TRBD2. Sequencing was done on a sample of peripheral blood mononuclear cells. The part of the CDR3 DNA that was read is TGTGCCAGCAGCCAAGATCGGGTAGCGGGACCCTACAATGAG. Amino acids: CASSQDRVAGPYNE. The entire CDR3 protein reads CASSQDRVAGPYNEQFF.